This record concerns one T cell receptor beta chain sequence. Its antigen is as yet unknown. Germline CDR1 is SEHNR and CDR2 is FQNEAQ (reference sequence). Deletions cut 6 bases from V and 0 bases from J, with 12 bases between. CDR3 length: 16 residues. These data originate in a study of breast tumors, draining lymph nodes, adjacent tissues. Study conclusions and caveats: Luminal-like breast cancer showed significantly greater tumor-nontumor repertoire similarity than basal-like breast cancer did. Data only fit, rather than demonstrated, lymph node origin of most tumor T cells. Compared with lymph nodes, tumors were less diverse; compared with nontumor tissue, more. Data fit most tumor T cells coming from lymph node, expanding in tumor.

Samples came from axillary lymph nodes draining the breast cancer. In TCRdb, the multiplex PCR reads were re-called with MiXCR into one record per CDR3 protein. The repertoire holds over 200,000 distinct CDR3 sequences, with less than 45% as singletons. The chain carries TRBV7-9 and TRBJ1-6, with D maybe TRBD1 (6 bases). The TCR originated in a female donor with breast cancer. Some clones in this sample may be carry-over from other donors' samples. The specimen sequenced was axillary lymph node tissue. CDR3 in amino acids: CASRTTGSSYNSPLHF. The CDR3 DNA follows: TGTGCCAGCAGGACAACAGGGAGCTCCTATAATTCACCCCTCCACTTT.